Listed here are 18 T cell receptor beta chains from one sample, sequenced in a study of OX40 agonist ivuxolimab in advanced cancers. Library preparation was by the immunoSEQ multiplex PCR assay. This is the immuneACCESS table as TCRdb keeps it, with only in-frame sequences that have V and J called. A part of the clones is gone; compared with another copy, unresolved V genes explain less than half, and the rest is unexplained. This sample is represented by fewer than 130,000 clones; over 85% of them were singletons. Clones ranked in the top ten supply less than 0.35% of the sample. The sample was CD4+ or CD8+ T cells sorted from blood, taken in a trial of the OX40 agonist ivuxolimab. The receptors were sampled from an adult with an advanced solid tumor such as melanoma, head and neck, liver or kidney cancer.

This sequence joins TRBV4-2 and TRBJ1-4, with D maybe TRBD1 (5 bases). Germline V lookup: CDR1 LGHNA, CDR2 YNFKEQ. The CDR3 has 14 residues. The V gene lost 1 base and the J gene lost 4 bases, with 7 bases spanning the gap. For the CDR3, the DNA is TGTGCCAGCAGCCAAGGGGGGGGTAATGAAAAACTGTTTTTT. It yields the protein CASSQGGGNEKLFF.

V gene TRBV7-8 combines with J gene TRBJ1-2; TRBD1 aligns across 7 bases. The CDR3 has 16 residues. After removal of 7 bases from V and 14 bases from J, the junction contained 25 bases not matched to a gene. The V gene's germline CDR1 is SGHVS and CDR2 FQNEAQ. CDR3 DNA: TGTGCCAGCACTACGGACAGGAGAAACCACCGGGGGGCTGGAACCTTC. Amino acid sequence: CASTTDRRNHRGAGTF.

The chain is built from TRBV27 and TRBJ2-7; 9 bases match TRBD1. Per germline, CDR1 MNHEY and CDR2 SMNVEV (reference sequence). This CDR3 contains 16 residues. J lost 7 bases, V lost 6 bases, and 16 bases had no gene match. CDR3 nucleotide sequence: TGTGCCAGCAGATTTGGCACAGGGGGCGTGAGCGGGGAGCAGTACTTC. Amino acid sequence: CASRFGTGGVSGEQYF.

V usage is TRBV14 and J usage is TRBJ1-4, with unresolved D. The V end lost 4 bases, the J end lost 0 bases, and 12 bases lay between the germline ends. This CDR3 is 16 amino acids long. Germline CDR1 and CDR2: SGHDN and FVKESK. The chain's CDR3 is CASSLTRGSTNEKLFF. The CDR3 DNA reads TGTGCCAGCAGCCTAACACGTGGGTCAACTAATGAAAAACTGTTTTTT.

V usage is TRBV6-1 and J usage is TRBJ1-1; a possible D gene is TRBD1 (5 bases). Trimming pared 1 base from V and 4 bases from J, leaving 10 bases between. Per the germline V gene, CDR1 is MNHNS and CDR2 is SASEGT. The CDR3 covers 14 residues. CDR3 loop: CASSEVGGGTEAFF. The CDR3 DNA follows: TGTGCCAGCAGTGAAGTGGGGGGGGGCACTGAAGCTTTCTTT.

The chain links TRBV5-4 to TRBJ2-1; D not certain. With 0 bases removed from V and 2 bases from J, the gap between germline ends came to 9 bases. CDR3 length equals 15 residues. CDR1 and CDR2 from the germline V gene are SGHNT and YYREEE (reference sequence). The CDR3 nucleotides are TGTGCCAGCAGCTTGGAGGCAGCCGCCTACAATGAGCAGTTCTTC. Protein sequence: CASSLEAAAYNEQFF. The entire variable domain, with the rest obtained from reference TRBV5-4 and TRBJ2-1, is as follows: ETGVTQSPTHLIKTRGQQVTLRCSSQSGHNTVSWYQQALGQGPQFIFQYYREEENGRGNFPPRFSGLQFPNYSSELNVNALELDDSALYLCASSLEAAAYNEQFFGPGTRLTVL.

The V call is TRBV19, the J call TRBJ2-3; TRBD1 aligns across 7 bases. This CDR3 has 16 residues. V gave up 7 bases and J gave up 3 bases; unmatched junction bases: 13. Germline V gene sequence: CDR1 LNHDA, CDR2 SQIVND (reference sequence). This CDR3 is CASTPQATGFTDTQYF. CDR3 in DNA: TGTGCCAGTACCCCTCAGGCGACAGGGTTTACAGATACGCAGTATTTT. Full variable domain (missing parts from reference TRBV19 and TRBJ2-3): DGGITQSPKYLFRKEGQNVTLSCEQNLNHDAMYWYRQDPGQGLRLIYYSQIVNDFQKGDIAEGYSVSREKKESFPLTVTSAQKNPTAFYLCASTPQATGFTDTQYFGPGTRLTVL.

The V call is TRBV6-5, the J call TRBJ1-1, with D possibly being TRBD1 (5 bases). The germline gives CDR1 MNHEY, CDR2 SVGAGI. The CDR3 runs to 14 residues. V dropped 0 bases and J dropped 5 bases, with 10 bases sitting between them. The CDR3 reads CASSYSGGETEAFF. In nucleotides, the CDR3 is TGTGCCAGCAGTTACTCCGGGGGAGAAACTGAAGCTTTCTTT.

The rearrangement joins TRBV6-1 to TRBJ1-1; D unclear. CDR1 is MNHNS, CDR2 SASEGT, per germline. The CDR3 runs 14 residues. Trimming took off 0 bases at V and 4 bases at J, with 9 bases between the two ends. The CDR3: CASSEALGPTEAFF. The CDR3 DNA reads as TGTGCCAGCAGTGAAGCGCTAGGCCCCACTGAAGCTTTCTTT.

V usage is TRBV7-2 and J usage is TRBJ2-3, with 10 bases aligning to TRBD2. The CDR3 extends over 17 amino acids. Trimming at V came to 4 bases and at J to 1 base, leaving 8 bases not matched to a gene. The V gene's germline CDR1 is SGHTA and CDR2 FQGNSA. In DNA, the CDR3 is TGTGCCAGCAGCTACCGGACTAGCGGATTCGGCACAGATACGCAGTATTTT. Protein: CASSYRTSGFGTDTQYF.

Remarks on this clone: Compared with germline, one end of the junction differs, possibly owing to a read error. The identical CDR3 is also encoded by other nucleotide sequences in the sample. V usage is TRBV4-1 and J usage is TRBJ2-7; D unclear. CDR1 MGHRA and CDR2 YSYEKL come from the germline V gene. This CDR3 is built from 13 residues. CDR3 region: CASSQDFVYEQYF. DNA of the CDR3: TGCGCCAGCAGCCAAGATTTCGTATACGAGCAGTATTTC.

The rearrangement uses TRBV19 and TRBJ2-1, with TRBD2 matching 8 bases. CDR3 length: 15 amino acids. The V gene's germline CDR1 is LNHDA and CDR2 SQIVND (reference sequence). V lost 3 bases and J lost 8; bases outside the gene matches: 9. Here the CDR3 reads CASSMAGREEDEQFF. CDR3 in DNA: TGTGCCAGTAGTATGGCGGGGCGGGAGGAGGATGAGCAGTTCTTC. Supplemented by reference TRBV19 and TRBJ2-1, the full variable domain reads DGGITQSPKYLFRKEGQNVTLSCEQNLNHDAMYWYRQDPGQGLRLIYYSQIVNDFQKGDIAEGYSVSREKKESFPLTVTSAQKNPTAFYLCASSMAGREEDEQFFGPGTRLTVL.

V and J are TRBV19 and TRBJ1-5; D is uncertain. The CDR3 runs to 14 residues. Germline CDR1 reads LNHDA; CDR2 reads SQIVND (reference sequence). The germline V and J ends were trimmed by 8 bases and 7 bases, with 18 bases remaining between them. CDR3: CASSKRGYSQPQHF. CDR3 coding DNA: TGTGCCAGTTCCAAACGGGGTTACAGCCAGCCCCAGCATTTT.

This clone has more than one count but fewer than ten. The rearrangement links TRBV28 to TRBJ1-2; perhaps TRBD1 as D (6 bases). The V end was cut by 7 bases, the J end by 1 base, with 22 bases between. There are 17 residues in the CDR3. Germline V CDR1 and CDR2: MDHEN, SYDVKM. DNA of the CDR3: TGTGCCAGCACCCTTCGCCCGACAGGACCGTTTAACTATGGCTACACCTTC. Translated, it gives CASTLRPTGPFNYGYTF.

The chain carries TRBV4-2 and TRBJ2-1; TRBD2 agrees at 8 bases. Germline assignment: CDR1 LGHNA and CDR2 YNFKEQ. The CDR3 sequence is 15 residues long. Losses at the gene ends were 4 bases for V and 6 bases for J; bases not matched to a gene: 8. CDR3 sequence: CASSRGGLGTNEQFF. CDR3 nucleotide sequence: TGTGCCAGCAGCCGGGGGGGACTAGGAACCAATGAGCAGTTCTTC.

The chain is built from TRBV4-3 and TRBJ1-1; a weak D match, TRBD1 (6 bases). The germline V and J ends were trimmed by 3 bases and 6 bases, with 8 bases remaining between them. The CDR3 is 12 amino acids. Germline V gene data show CDR1 as LGHNA and CDR2 as YSLEER. CDR3: CASSQGASEAFF. The CDR3 bases are TGCGCCAGCAGCCAGGGGGCCTCTGAAGCTTTCTTT.

The chain couples TRBV6-5 to TRBJ1-1; D is possibly TRBD1 (5 bases). Germline assignment: CDR1 MNHEY and CDR2 SVGAGI. This CDR3 has 15 amino acids. V was shortened by 6 bases and J by 3 bases, with 17 bases between the two germline ends. CDR3 in amino acids: CASSPGTLTYTEAFF. The CDR3 DNA is TGTGCCAGCAGCCCCGGGACTTTGACTTACACTGAAGCTTTCTTT.

This chain joins TRBV18 and TRBJ2-1, with a possible D match to TRBD2 (5 bases). The V gene's germline CDR1 is KGHSH and CDR2 LQKENI. This CDR3 has 14 amino acids. V shed 4 bases and J shed 1 base, with 8 bases lying between them. The chain's CDR3 is CASSQGVSYNEQFF. The CDR3, as DNA: TGTGCCAGCTCACAGGGAGTTTCCTACAATGAGCAGTTCTTC.